Listed below are T cell receptor beta chains from one sample, sequenced in a study of blood T cell repertoires in COVID-19. Clones were read by immunoSEQ multiplex PCR, and TCRdb kept only the in-frame ones, dropping some. The sample lists about 220,000 clones, around four fifths seen once, with just under 20% in the top ten. The sequenced sample was peripheral blood. These receptors all come from a man between 25 and 39 years old with active or convalescent COVID-19. Both conserved end residues are part of each CDR3.

j_call v_call cdr3_aa
TRBJ2-5 TRBV5-1 CASSFGMTKETQYF
TRBJ1-5 TRBV6-2/TRBV6-3 CASSPQGSQPQHF
TRBJ1-1 TRBV4-2 CASSVDLRDRDPFF
TRBJ1-2 TRBV10-2 CASRIETNYGYTF
TRBJ1-1 TRBV7-2 CASSLFGGVNTEAFF
TRBJ1-2 TRBV28 CASTTGRGVGGYTF
TRBJ1-1 TRBV7-2 CASTVGRGEAFF
TRBJ2-7 TRBV15 CATSRRDRGEEQYF
TRBJ1-2 TRBV7-9 CASSLQGRASLGYTF
TRBJ1-5 TRBV28 CASNLPGLVVQPQHF
TRBJ1-2 TRBV27 CASSLGQPYGYTF
TRBJ2-7 TRBV5-1 CASSPWTSGGALQYF
TRBJ1-5 TRBV27 CASSFGANNQPQHF
TRBJ1-1 TRBV19 CASRTKQGWTEAFF
TRBJ1-5 TRBV28 CASSSRGQGQSNQPQHF
TRBJ1-1 TRBV27 CASSPPRGMNTEAFF
TRBJ2-1 TRBV29-1 CSGRAGGPNEQFF
TRBJ2-5 TRBV4-2 CASSQDPQREETQYF
TRBJ1-2 TRBV12-3/TRBV12-4 CASIRTGGLGYTF
TRBJ1-1 TRBV6-5 CASSYSGTGGVEAFF
TRBJ1-4 TRBV28 CASGNRQGRLEKLFF
TRBJ2-2 TRBV18 CASSPRQGSNTGELFF
TRBJ1-1 TRBV18 CASSPLPEAFF
TRBJ2-7 TRBV10-2 CASRLDRGVPYEQYF
TRBJ2-1 TRBV4-3 CASSQEGLEGLAYNEQFF
TRBJ1-1 TRBV27 CAIRVPWGRGTEAFF
TRBJ2-1 TRBV5-1 CASSPLGVRDEQFF
TRBJ2-5 TRBV7-2 CASSQRASGQETQYF
TRBJ2-1 TRBV15 CATSPRTTYNEQFF
TRBJ1-1 TRBV7-6 CASSLGQTDKMNTEAFF
TRBJ2-1 TRBV30 CAWSNSAGAYNEQFF
TRBJ2-7 TRBV29-1 CSVVGGEDEQYF
TRBJ2-2 TRBV7-9 CASSSKGQITGELFF
TRBJ1-5 TRBV18 CASSPGQGIYSNQPQHF
TRBJ1-4 TRBV18 CASSPLGSGIDEKLFF
TRBJ1-4 TRBV19 CASSPHTRQGSNEKLFF
TRBJ2-7 TRBV11-2 CASSLEGTGSYEQYF
TRBJ2-1 TRBV25-1 CASSELLVPYNEQFF
TRBJ2-6 TRBV5-1 CASSSTGMTGANVLTF
TRBJ1-1 TRBV11-3 CASSFKWSQGKRNTEAFF
TRBJ1-3 TRBV19 CAPSGGLRNTIYF
TRBJ2-3 TRBV18 CASSPRETGSTDTQYF
TRBJ2-1 TRBV7-8 CASSLGDFPYNEQFF
TRBJ1-5 TRBV18 CASSPPPGSGQPQHF
TRBJ2-5 TRBV4-3 CASSQGRPGTQYF
TRBJ1-2 TRBV19 CASSIEEADNYGYTF
TRBJ1-1 TRBV2 CASSEVQTEAFF
TRBJ2-1 TRBV4-3 CASSQDRQGGNNEQFF